Below, 10 T cell receptor beta chains from the same sample are listed, as sequenced in a study of blood T cell repertoires in COVID-19. Profiling relied on immunoSEQ multiplex PCR, and the TCRdb table lists in-frame clones only, not all of them. The sample shows under 200,000 clones, around three quarters of them seen only once. Sample: peripheral blood. The receptors derive from a man aged 55 to 70 with acute or convalescent COVID-19.

The genes are TRBV28 and TRBJ1-1, with a weak D call TRBD1 (6 bases). The ends were cut back, 2 bases at V and 3 bases at J, with 16 bases in the middle. The CDR3 is made up of 16 amino acids. CDR1 MDHEN and CDR2 SYDVKM come from the germline V gene. This CDR3 is CASSLEGDMIDTEAFF. CDR3 in DNA: TGTGCCAGCAGTTTAGAGGGGGATATGATAGACACTGAAGCTTTCTTT.

This rearrangement joins TRBV5-1 to TRBJ2-7; 7 bases agree with TRBD1. Germline V lookup: CDR1 SGHRS, CDR2 YFSETQ. V lost 5 bases to trimming and J lost 1 base; unmatched junction nucleotides: 9. The CDR3 is made up of 15 amino acids. CDR3 sequence: CASSPTGKESYEQYF. The CDR3 DNA reads TGCGCCAGCAGTCCGACAGGGAAGGAATCCTACGAGCAGTACTTC. Combining the CDR3 with reference TRBV5-1 and TRBJ2-7 gives the whole variable domain KAGVTQTPRYLIKTRGQQVTLSCSPISGHRSVSWYQQTPGQGLQFLFEYFSETQRNKGNFPGRFSGRQFSNSRSEMNVSTLELGDSALYLCASSPTGKESYEQYFGPGTRLTVT.

The CDR3 loop is CASPSEGADTQYF. The DNA of the CDR3 is TGTGCCAGCCCTAGCGAAGGGGCAGATACGCAGTATTTT. V and J are TRBV5-4 and TRBJ2-3; D may be TRBD2 (6 bases). Germline V gene lookup returns CDR1 SGHNT and CDR2 YYREEE (reference sequence). This CDR3 region has 13 residues. V was pared by 7 bases and J by 4 bases, with 13 bases between. Full variable domain (remainder filled in from reference TRBV5-4 and TRBJ2-3): ETGVTQSPTHLIKTRGQQVTLRCSSQSGHNTVSWYQQALGQGPQFIFQYYREEENGRGNFPPRFSGLQFPNYSSELNVNALELDDSALYLCASPSEGADTQYFGPGTRLTVL.

The chain uses TRBV7-2 and TRBJ2-7; 7 bases are shared with TRBD2. The germline CDR1 and CDR2 sequences are SGHTA and FQGNSA. The CDR3 is 16 amino acids. After removal of 2 bases from V and 3 bases from J, the junction contained 10 bases not matched to a gene. The CDR3 sequence: CASSLPGDYIIYEQYF. CDR3 DNA: TGTGCCAGCAGCTTACCCGGGGACTACATTATCTACGAGCAGTACTTC.

The V gene is TRBV9, the J gene TRBJ2-1; a possible D gene is TRBD1 (6 bases). CDR1 is SGDLS and CDR2 is YYNGEE in the germline V gene. The CDR3 covers 14 residues. V was clipped by 5 bases and J by 8 bases, with 17 bases between them. CDR3 DNA: TGTGCCAGCAGTCAGGGGAACACGTGGGATGAGCAGTTCTTC. It is translated as CASSQGNTWDEQFF.

CDR3 sequence (DNA): TGTGCCAGCAGTTTTCGGGTTGCTGGGGGGGAGCTGTTTTTT. It codes for CASSFRVAGGELFF. The rearrangement joins TRBV27 to TRBJ2-2; D remains unclear. CDR3 length: 14 amino acids. CDR1 and CDR2 (germline): MNHEY, SMNVEV (reference sequence). The V gene lost 3 bases and the J gene lost 8 bases, with 13 bases spanning the gap.

The chain has TRBV4-1 and TRBJ1-1; 9 positions match TRBD1. The junction had 9 bases not matched to a gene; V was cut back by 4 bases and J by 3 bases. The CDR3 consists of 16 residues. The germline V gene encodes CDR1 MGHRA and CDR2 YSYEKL. The DNA for the CDR3 is TGCGCCAGCAGCCCTGAGCCGGGACAGGGTTACACTGAAGCTTTCTTT. The encoded protein is CASSPEPGQGYTEAFF.

The CDR3 DNA follows: TGCGCCAGCTGTAGAGGGGGTTGGAAAGATACGCAGTATTTT. This sequence encodes CASCRGGWKDTQYF. This chain connects TRBV5-1 to TRBJ2-3; a weak D match, TRBD1 (6 bases). Trimming took off 7 bases at V and 5 bases at J, with 17 bases between the two ends. There are 14 residues in the CDR3. The germline V gene encodes CDR1 SGHRS and CDR2 YFSETQ.

V usage is TRBV5-4 and J usage is TRBJ2-1, with D tentatively TRBD1 (7 bases). The V and J ends lost 4 bases and 10 bases respectively, with 27 bases between them. Germline V gene data show CDR1 as SGHNT and CDR2 as YYREEE (reference sequence). The CDR3 length is 17 residues. Written as DNA, the CDR3 is TGTGCCAGCAGCCCGGGCGGTGGAGGGGGCATTCTTGAAGAGCAGTTCTTC. Translated: CASSPGGGGGILEEQFF.

The chain combines TRBV7-3 with TRBJ2-1, with 10 bases identical to TRBD2. Germline lookup yields CDR1 SGHTA and CDR2 FQGTGA. This CDR3 is 15 amino acids long. V gave up 1 base and J gave up 6 bases; unmatched junction bases: 3. The CDR3 DNA reads as TGTGCCAGCAGCTTAAATGGACTAGCGGCCAATGAGCAGTTCTTC. Translated: CASSLNGLAANEQFF.